This is a list of T cell receptor beta chains from one sample in a study of molecular identifiers for immune sequencing clone quantification. TCRdb itself ran the PCR reads through MiXCR, one entry per CDR3 protein. The data contain a few hundred thousand distinct CDR3 sequences, over 20% of them seen just once; the ten biggest clones take up 0.65% to 0.75%. Sample: naive CD8+ T cells from blood, with Jurkat cell RNA spiked in. These receptors all come from a human donor in good health. Some libraries in this study had Jurkat cell RNA spiked in. Each CDR3 is given without its conserved first and last residue.

CDR3 protein,V gene,J gene
AWTGGYGYT,TRBV30,TRBJ1-2
ASSLAPSGARSYNEQF,TRBV7-6,TRBJ2-1
ASSSHKGSPLH,TRBV7-9,TRBJ1-6
SVDYGTGDTDTQY,TRBV29-1,TRBJ2-3
SAPDILGGTDTQY,TRBV20-1,TRBJ2-3
ASSSSTTPNQPQH,TRBV7-9,TRBJ1-5
SVEGPETQY,TRBV29-1,TRBJ2-5
ASCQDSGQETQY,TRBV4-1,TRBJ2-5
ASAHQGAGTEAF,TRBV2,TRBJ1-1
AITPSGGTETQY,TRBV10-3,TRBJ2-5
SARRAYEQY,TRBV20-1,TRBJ2-7
ASSNRGFNQPQH,TRBV27,TRBJ1-5
ASSLVAGGQGAGEEGTQY,TRBV12-3/TRBV12-4,TRBJ2-5
ASSPRLGADTQY,TRBV28,TRBJ2-3
ASSIGGRGFLQPQH,TRBV19,TRBJ1-5
ASEGRGGTDTQY,TRBV19,TRBJ2-3
AGSSGTEAF,TRBV6-2/TRBV6-3,TRBJ1-1
ASSLGTGRGKLF,TRBV27,TRBJ1-4
ASSAENTEAL,TRBV7-9,TRBJ1-1
ASSFLGGNQPQH,TRBV27,TRBJ1-5
ASSQHRDRVADTQY,TRBV4-3,TRBJ2-3
ASSLEGSGELF,TRBV28,TRBJ2-2
SVEDLNSNYGYT,TRBV29-1,TRBJ1-2
ASSQGRVNTEAF,TRBV4-3,TRBJ1-1
ASRDYSGRSGELF,TRBV12-3/TRBV12-4,TRBJ2-2
SARGPSVEY,TRBV20-1,TRBJ2-7
ASSQDAGIEQF,TRBV4-3,TRBJ2-1
ASSPVSSGSYEQY,TRBV13,TRBJ2-7
SYRDITYEQY,TRBV29-1,TRBJ2-7
ASSYAPGLHTDTQY,TRBV6-5,TRBJ2-3
ASGSSPSVLNTDTQY,TRBV12-5,TRBJ2-3
ASSLQAGTQPQH,TRBV28,TRBJ1-5
ASSPRGATTDSQY,TRBV19,TRBJ2-3
ASSSRGYRGITSTDTQY,TRBV7-9,TRBJ2-3
ASSLITGRY,TRBV27,TRBJ2-7
ATSSTSGSRAGELF,TRBV15,TRBJ2-2
ASSFTSGLHPSSYNEQF,TRBV7-9,TRBJ2-1
ASSLAGQGFEKLF,TRBV5-1,TRBJ1-4